This TCR beta chain was identified in a study of shared T cell receptors in the human thymus. Method: immunoSEQ multiplex PCR; TCRdb's copy keeps in-frame clones and lacks some. The data contain 600,000 to 900,000 clones, approximately 85% of them singletons. This same sample was also taken into another study, of human thymus T cells. That work contributes: Thymus tissue was removed during corrective cardiac surgery. It looked as if thymic and blood repertoires used V and J genes in a biased way. Related research has reported that thymic repertoires overlap highly among unrelated individuals.

The sample consisted of thymocytes. This TCR derives from a girl younger than two with a congenital heart defect.

This CDR3 reads CASSYKGQAGGYTF. The CDR3 nucleotides are TGTGCCAGCAGTTACAAGGGACAGGCGGGGGGCTACACCTTC. This chain connects TRBV6-5 to TRBJ1-2; 8 bases are a match to TRBD1. The CDR3 sequence is 14 residues long. Germline V gene sequence: CDR1 MNHEY, CDR2 SVGAGI. V gave up 2 bases and J gave up 8 bases; unmatched junction bases: 7.